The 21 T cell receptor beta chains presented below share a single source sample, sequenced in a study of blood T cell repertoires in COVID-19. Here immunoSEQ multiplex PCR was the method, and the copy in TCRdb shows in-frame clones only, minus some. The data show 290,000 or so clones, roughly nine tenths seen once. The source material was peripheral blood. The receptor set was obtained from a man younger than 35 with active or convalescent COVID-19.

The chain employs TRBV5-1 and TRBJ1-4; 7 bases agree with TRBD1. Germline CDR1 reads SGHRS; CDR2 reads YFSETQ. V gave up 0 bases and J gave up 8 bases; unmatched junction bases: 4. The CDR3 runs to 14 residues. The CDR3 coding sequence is TGCGCCAGCAGCTTGGGAGGGGGCCAAGAAAAACTGTTTTTT. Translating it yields CASSLGGGQEKLFF.

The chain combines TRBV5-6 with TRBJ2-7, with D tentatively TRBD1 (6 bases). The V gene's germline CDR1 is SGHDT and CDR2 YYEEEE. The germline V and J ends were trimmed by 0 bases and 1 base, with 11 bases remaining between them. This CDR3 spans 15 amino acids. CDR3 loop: CASSLGDTISYEQYF. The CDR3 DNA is TGTGCCAGCAGCTTGGGGGACACCATATCCTACGAGCAGTACTTC.

The CDR3 nucleotides are TGTGCCAGCAGTGATCAGGGCATATCCTACAATGAGCAGTTCTTC. This translates into CASSDQGISYNEQFF. V gene TRBV6-1 combines with J gene TRBJ2-1; D possibly corresponds to TRBD1 (5 bases). With 3 bases removed from V and 1 base from J, the gap between germline ends came to 10 bases. CDR1 and CDR2 (germline): MNHNS, SASEGT. This CDR3 has 15 amino acids.

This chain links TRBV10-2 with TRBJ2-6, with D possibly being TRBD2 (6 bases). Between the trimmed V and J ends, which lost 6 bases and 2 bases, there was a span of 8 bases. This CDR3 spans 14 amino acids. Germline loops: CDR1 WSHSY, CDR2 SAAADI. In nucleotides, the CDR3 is TGCGCCAGCAGAGGAGGGACTGGGGCCAACGTCCTGACTTTC. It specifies CASRGGTGANVLTF.

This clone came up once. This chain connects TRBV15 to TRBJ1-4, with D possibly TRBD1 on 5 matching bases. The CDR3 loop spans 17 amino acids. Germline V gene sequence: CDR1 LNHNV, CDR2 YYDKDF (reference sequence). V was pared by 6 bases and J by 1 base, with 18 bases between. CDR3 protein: CATSLRWGLQTNEKLFF. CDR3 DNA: TGTGCCACCAGTCTAAGGTGGGGCCTCCAAACTAATGAAAAACTGTTTTTT.

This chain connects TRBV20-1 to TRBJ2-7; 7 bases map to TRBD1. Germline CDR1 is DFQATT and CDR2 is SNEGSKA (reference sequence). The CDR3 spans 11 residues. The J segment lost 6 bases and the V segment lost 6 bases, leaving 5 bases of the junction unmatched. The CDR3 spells CSADRVAEQYF. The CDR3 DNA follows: TGCAGTGCCGACAGGGTTGCCGAGCAGTACTTC.

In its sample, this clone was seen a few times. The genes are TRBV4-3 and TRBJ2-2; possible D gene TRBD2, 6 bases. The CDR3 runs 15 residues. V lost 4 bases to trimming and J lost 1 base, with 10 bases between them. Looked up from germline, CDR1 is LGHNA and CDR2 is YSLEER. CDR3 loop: CASSPGLENTGELFF. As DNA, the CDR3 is TGCGCCAGCAGCCCGGGACTGGAGAACACCGGGGAGCTGTTTTTT.

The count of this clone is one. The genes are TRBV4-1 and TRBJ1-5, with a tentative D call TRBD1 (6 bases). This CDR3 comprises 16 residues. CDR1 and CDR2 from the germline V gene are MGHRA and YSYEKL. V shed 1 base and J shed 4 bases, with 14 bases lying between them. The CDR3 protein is CASSQAAGAPNQPQHF. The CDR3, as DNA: TGCGCCAGCAGCCAAGCCGCGGGGGCCCCTAATCAGCCCCAGCATTTT.

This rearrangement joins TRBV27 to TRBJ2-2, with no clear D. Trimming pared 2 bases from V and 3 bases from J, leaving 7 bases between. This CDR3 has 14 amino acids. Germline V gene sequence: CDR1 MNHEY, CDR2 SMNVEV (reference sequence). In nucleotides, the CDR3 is TGTGCCAGCAGTTTAGCCGCGGACACCGGGGAGCTGTTTTTT. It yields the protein CASSLAADTGELFF.

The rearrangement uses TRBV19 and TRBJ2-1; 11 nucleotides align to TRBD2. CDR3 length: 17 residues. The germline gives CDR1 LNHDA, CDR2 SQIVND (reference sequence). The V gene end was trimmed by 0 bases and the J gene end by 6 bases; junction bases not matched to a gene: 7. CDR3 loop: CASSIDRTSGLLNEQFF. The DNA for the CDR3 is TGTGCCAGTAGTATAGATAGGACTAGCGGGCTGCTCAATGAGCAGTTCTTC.

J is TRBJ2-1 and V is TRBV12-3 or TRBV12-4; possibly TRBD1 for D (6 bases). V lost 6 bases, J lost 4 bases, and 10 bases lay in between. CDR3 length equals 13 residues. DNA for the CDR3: TGTGCCAGCAGCCAGGGGATTTACAATGAGCAGTTCTTC. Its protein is CASSQGIYNEQFF.

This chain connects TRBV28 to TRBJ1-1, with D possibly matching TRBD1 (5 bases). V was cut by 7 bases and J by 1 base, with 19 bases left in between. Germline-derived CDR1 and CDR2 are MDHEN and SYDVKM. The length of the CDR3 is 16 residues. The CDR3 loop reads CASTGGRTGRNTEAFF. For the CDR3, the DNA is TGTGCCAGCACGGGGGGAAGGACCGGAAGGAACACTGAAGCTTTCTTT.

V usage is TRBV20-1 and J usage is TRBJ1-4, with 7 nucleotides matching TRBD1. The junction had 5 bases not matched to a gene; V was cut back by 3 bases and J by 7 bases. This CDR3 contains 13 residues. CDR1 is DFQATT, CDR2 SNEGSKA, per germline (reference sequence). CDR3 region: CSASGQAPEKLFF. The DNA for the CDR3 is TGCAGTGCTAGTGGACAGGCGCCTGAAAAACTGTTTTTT.

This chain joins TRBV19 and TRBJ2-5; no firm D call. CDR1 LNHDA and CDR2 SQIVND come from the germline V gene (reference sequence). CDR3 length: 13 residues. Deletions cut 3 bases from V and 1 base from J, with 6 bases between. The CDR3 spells CASSMFSQETQYF. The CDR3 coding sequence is TGTGCCAGTAGTATGTTTAGCCAAGAGACCCAGTACTTC.

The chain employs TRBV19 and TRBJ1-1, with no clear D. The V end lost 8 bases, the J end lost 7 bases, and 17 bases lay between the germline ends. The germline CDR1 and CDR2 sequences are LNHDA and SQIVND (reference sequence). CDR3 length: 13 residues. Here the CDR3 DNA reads TGTGCCAGTTCTAATTGGGAGAGTGGTGAAGCTTTCTTT. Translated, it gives CASSNWESGEAFF.

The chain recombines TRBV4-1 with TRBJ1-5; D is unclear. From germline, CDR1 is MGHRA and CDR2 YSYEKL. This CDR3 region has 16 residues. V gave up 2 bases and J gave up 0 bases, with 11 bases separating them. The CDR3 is CASSQWTGYSNQPQHF. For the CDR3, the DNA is TGCGCCAGCAGCCAATGGACGGGGTATAGCAATCAGCCCCAGCATTTT.

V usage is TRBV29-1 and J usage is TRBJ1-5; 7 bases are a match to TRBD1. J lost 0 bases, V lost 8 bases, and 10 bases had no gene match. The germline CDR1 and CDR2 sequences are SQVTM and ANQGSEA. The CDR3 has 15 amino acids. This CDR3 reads CSPIGGRHSNQPQHF. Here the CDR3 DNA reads TGCAGCCCTATAGGGGGCAGACATAGCAATCAGCCCCAGCATTTT. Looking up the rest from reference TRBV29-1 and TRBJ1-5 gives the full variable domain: SAVISQKPSRDICQRGTSLTIQCQVDSQVTMMFWYRQQPGQSLTLIATANQGSEATYESGFVIDKFPISRPNLTFSTLTVSNMSPEDSSIYLCSPIGGRHSNQPQHFGDGTRLSIL.

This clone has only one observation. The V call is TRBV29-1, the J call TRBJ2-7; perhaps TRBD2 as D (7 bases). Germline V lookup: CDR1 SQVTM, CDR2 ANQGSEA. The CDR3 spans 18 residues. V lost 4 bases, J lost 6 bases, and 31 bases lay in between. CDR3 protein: CSVVWGGRGSLLGREQYF. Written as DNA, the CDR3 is TGCAGCGTTGTTTGGGGGGGCAGGGGCAGCCTTCTGGGTCGCGAGCAGTACTTC.

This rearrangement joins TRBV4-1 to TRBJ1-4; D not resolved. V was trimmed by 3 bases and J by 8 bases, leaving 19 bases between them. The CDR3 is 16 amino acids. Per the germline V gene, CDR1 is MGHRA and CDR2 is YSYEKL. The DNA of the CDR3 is TGCGCCAGCAGCCAGGGGAAGGTAGGAGGTGGCGAAAAACTGTTTTTT. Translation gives CASSQGKVGGGEKLFF.

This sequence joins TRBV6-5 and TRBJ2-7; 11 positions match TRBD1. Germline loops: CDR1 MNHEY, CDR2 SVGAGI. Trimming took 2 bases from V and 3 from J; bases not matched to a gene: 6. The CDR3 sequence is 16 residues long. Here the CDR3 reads CASSYNAGTGGYEQYF. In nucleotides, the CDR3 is TGTGCCAGCAGTTACAACGCCGGGACAGGGGGCTACGAGCAGTACTTC.

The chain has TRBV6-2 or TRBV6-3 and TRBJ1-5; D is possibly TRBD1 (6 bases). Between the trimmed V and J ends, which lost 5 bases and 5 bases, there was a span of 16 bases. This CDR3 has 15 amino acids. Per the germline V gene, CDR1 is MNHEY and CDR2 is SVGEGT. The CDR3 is CASSPETGQYQPQHF. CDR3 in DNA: TGTGCCAGCAGTCCCGAGACAGGCCAGTATCAGCCCCAGCATTTT.